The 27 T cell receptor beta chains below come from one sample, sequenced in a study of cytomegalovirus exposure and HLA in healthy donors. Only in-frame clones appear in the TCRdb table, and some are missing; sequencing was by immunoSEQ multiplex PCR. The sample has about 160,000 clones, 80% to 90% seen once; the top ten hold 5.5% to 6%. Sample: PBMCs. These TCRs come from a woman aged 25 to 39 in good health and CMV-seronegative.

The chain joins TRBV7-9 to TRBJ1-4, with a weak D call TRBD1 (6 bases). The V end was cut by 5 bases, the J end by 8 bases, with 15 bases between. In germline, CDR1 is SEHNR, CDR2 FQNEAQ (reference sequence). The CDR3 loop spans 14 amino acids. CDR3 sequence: CASSPDSQYEKLFF. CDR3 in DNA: TGTGCCAGCAGCCCGGACAGCCAGTACGAAAAACTGTTTTTT.

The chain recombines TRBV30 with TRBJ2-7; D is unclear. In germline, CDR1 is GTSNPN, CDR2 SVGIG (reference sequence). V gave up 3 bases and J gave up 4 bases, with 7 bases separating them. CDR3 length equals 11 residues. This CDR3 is CAWSRSYEQYF. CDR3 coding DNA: TGTGCCTGGAGCCGAAGTTACGAGCAGTACTTC.

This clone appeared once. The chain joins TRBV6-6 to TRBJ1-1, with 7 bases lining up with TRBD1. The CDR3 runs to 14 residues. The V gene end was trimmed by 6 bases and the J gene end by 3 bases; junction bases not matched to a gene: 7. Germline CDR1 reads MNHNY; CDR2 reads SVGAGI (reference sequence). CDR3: CASRLGGVDTEAFF. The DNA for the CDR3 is TGTGCCAGCAGGCTAGGGGGCGTTGACACTGAAGCTTTCTTT.

This CDR3 reads CASSLVTGAGGETQYF. Here the CDR3 DNA reads TGTGCCAGCAGCTTAGTCACGGGGGCAGGGGGAGAGACCCAGTACTTC. The V gene is TRBV7-2, the J gene TRBJ2-5, with D maybe TRBD1 (7 bases). The ends were cut back, 1 base at V and 4 bases at J, with 16 bases in the middle. The CDR3 has 16 residues. Germline V gene sequence: CDR1 SGHTA, CDR2 FQGNSA.

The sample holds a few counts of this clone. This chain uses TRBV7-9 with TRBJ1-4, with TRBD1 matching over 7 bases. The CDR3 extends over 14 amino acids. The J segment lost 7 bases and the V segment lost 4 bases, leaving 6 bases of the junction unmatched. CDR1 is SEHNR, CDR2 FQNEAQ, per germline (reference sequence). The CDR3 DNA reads TGTGCCAGCAGCTCCGGGACAGTGGGTGAAAAACTGTTTTTT. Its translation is CASSSGTVGEKLFF.

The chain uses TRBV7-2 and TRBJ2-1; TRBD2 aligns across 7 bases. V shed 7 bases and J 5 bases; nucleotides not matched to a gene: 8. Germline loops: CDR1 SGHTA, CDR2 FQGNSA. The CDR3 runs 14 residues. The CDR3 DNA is TGTGCCAGCAAAGTAGCGGGTTTCGACAATGAGCAGTTCTTC. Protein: CASKVAGFDNEQFF.

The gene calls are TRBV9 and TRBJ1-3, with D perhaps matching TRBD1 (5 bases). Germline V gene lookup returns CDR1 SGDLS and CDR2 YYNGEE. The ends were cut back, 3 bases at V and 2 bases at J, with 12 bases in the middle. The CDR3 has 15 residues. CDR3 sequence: CASSAGTGAGNTIYF. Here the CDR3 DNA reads TGTGCCAGCAGCGCAGGGACCGGGGCTGGAAACACCATATATTTT.

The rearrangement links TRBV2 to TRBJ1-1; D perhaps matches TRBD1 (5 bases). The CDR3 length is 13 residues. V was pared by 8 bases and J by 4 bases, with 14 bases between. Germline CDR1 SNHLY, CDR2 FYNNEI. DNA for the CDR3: TGTGCCAGCTCCCGGGGCGAGACCACTGAAGCTTTCTTT. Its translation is CASSRGETTEAFF.

The CDR3 bases are TGCGCCAGCAGCTTCGGAGACAGAGCCTACGAGCAGTACTTC. Its protein is CASSFGDRAYEQYF. The chain is built from TRBV5-1 and TRBJ2-7; TRBD1 might be the D (5 bases). This CDR3 is built from 14 residues. Germline CDR1 reads SGHRS; CDR2 reads YFSETQ. V lost 2 bases and J lost 2, with 11 bases in between.

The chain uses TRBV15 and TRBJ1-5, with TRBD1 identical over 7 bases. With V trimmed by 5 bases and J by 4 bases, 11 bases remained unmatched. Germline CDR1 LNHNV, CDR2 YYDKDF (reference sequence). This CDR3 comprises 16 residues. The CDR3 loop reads CATSGNRDRRNQPQHF. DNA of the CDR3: TGTGCCACCAGCGGAAACCGGGACAGACGGAATCAGCCCCAGCATTTT.

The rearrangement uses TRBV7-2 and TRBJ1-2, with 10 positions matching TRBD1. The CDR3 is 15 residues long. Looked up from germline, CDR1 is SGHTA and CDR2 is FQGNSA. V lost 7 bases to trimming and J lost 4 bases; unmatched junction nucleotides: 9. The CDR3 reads CASNRLTGGGYGYTF. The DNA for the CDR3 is TGTGCCAGCAATAGGCTGACAGGGGGCGGCTATGGCTACACCTTC. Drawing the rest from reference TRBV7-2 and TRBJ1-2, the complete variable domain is GAGVSQSPSNKVTEKGKDVELRCDPISGHTALYWYRQSLGQGLEFLIYFQGNSAPDKSGLPSDRFSAERTGGSVSTLTIQRTQQEDSAVYLCASNRLTGGGYGYTFGSGTRLTVV.

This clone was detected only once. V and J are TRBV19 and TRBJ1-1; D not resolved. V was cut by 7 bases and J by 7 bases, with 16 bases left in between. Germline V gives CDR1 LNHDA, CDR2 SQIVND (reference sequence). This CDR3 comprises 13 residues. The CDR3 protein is CASILVGSGEAFF. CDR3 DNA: TGTGCCAGTATCCTAGTTGGGTCCGGTGAAGCTTTCTTT. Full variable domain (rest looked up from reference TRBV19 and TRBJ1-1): DGGITQSPKYLFRKEGQNVTLSCEQNLNHDAMYWYRQDPGQGLRLIYYSQIVNDFQKGDIAEGYSVSREKKESFPLTVTSAQKNPTAFYLCASILVGSGEAFFGQGTRLTVV.

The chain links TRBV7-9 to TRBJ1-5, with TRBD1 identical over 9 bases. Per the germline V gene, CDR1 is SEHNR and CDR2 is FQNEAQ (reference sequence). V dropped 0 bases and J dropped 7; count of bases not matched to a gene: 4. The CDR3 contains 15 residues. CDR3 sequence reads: CASSLATQGAQPQHF. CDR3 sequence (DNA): TGTGCCAGCAGCTTAGCTACACAGGGGGCACAGCCCCAGCATTTT.

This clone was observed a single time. The CDR3 reads CASSQDSGVSYEQYF. CDR3 sequence (DNA): TGCGCCAGCAGCCAAGATAGCGGGGTGTCCTACGAGCAGTACTTC. This sequence joins TRBV4-1 and TRBJ2-7; 8 bases are shared with TRBD2. CDR3 length: 15 residues. Germline values: CDR1 MGHRA, CDR2 YSYEKL. Losses at the gene ends were 0 bases for V and 1 base for J; bases not matched to a gene: 2.

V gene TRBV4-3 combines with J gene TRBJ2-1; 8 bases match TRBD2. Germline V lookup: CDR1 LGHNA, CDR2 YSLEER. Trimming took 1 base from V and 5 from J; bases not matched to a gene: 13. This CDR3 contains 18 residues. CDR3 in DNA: TGCGCCAGCAGCCAAGTCTTGCCGGGGAGCGGGAGTGACAATGAGCAGTTCTTC. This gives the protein CASSQVLPGSGSDNEQFF.

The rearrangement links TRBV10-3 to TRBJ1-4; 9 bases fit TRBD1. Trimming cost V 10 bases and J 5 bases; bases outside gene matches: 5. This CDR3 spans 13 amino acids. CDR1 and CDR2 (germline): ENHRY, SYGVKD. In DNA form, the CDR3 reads TGTGCCACCAGACAGGGGGTAAATGAAAAACTGTTTTTT. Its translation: CATRQGVNEKLFF.

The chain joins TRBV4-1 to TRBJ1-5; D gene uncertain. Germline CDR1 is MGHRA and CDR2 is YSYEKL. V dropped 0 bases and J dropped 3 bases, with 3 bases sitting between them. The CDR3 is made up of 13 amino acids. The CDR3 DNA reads TGCGCCAGCAGCCAAGACACCAATCAGCCCCAGCATTTT. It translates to CASSQDTNQPQHF.

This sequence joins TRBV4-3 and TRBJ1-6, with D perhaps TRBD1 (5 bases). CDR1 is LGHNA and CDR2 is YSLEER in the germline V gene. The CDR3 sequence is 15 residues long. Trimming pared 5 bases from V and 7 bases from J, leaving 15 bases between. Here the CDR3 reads CASSRDGLRNSPLHF. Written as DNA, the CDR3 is TGCGCCAGCAGCAGGGACGGCCTCCGAAATTCACCCCTCCACTTT.

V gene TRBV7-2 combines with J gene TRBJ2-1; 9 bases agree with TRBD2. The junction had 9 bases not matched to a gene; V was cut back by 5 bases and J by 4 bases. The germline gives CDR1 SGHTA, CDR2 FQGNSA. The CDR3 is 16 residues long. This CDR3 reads CASSAVIAGVYNEQFF. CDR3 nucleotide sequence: TGTGCCAGCAGCGCGGTGATAGCGGGGGTGTACAATGAGCAGTTCTTC.

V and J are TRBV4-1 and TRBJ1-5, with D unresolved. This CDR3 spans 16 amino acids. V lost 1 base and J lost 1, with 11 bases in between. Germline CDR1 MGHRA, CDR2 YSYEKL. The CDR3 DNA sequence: TGCGCCAGCAGCCAAGGCTGGACGGAAAGCAATCAGCCCCAGCATTTT. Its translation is CASSQGWTESNQPQHF.

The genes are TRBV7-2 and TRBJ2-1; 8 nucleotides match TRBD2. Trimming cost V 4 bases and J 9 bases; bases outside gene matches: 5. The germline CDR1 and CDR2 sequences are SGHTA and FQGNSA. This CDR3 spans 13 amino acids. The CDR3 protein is CASSSGLVSEQFF. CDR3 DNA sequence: TGTGCCAGCAGCTCGGGACTAGTAAGTGAGCAGTTCTTC. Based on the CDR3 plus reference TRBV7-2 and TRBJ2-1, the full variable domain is GAGVSQSPSNKVTEKGKDVELRCDPISGHTALYWYRQSLGQGLEFLIYFQGNSAPDKSGLPSDRFSAERTGGSVSTLTIQRTQQEDSAVYLCASSSGLVSEQFFGPGTRLTVL.

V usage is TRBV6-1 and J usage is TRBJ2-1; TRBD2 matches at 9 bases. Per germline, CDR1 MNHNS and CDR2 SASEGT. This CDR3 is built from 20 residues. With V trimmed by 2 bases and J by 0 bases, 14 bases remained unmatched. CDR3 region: CASSERVAGAAGGSYNEQFF. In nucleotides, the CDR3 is TGTGCCAGCAGTGAACGGGTAGCGGGAGCTGCTGGGGGCTCCTACAATGAGCAGTTCTTC.

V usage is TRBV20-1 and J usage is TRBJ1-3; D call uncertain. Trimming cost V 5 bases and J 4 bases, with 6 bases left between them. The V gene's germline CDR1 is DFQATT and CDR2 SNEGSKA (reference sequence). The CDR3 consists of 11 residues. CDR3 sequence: CSADAGNTIYF. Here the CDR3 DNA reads TGCAGTGCTGATGCGGGAAACACCATATATTTT.

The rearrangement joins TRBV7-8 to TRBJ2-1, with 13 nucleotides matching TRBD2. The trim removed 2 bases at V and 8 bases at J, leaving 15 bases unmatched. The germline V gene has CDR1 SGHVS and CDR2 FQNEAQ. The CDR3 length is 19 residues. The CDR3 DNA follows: TGTGCCAGCAGCTTAACCGTTGGAGCACTAGCGGGGGGGCAGGATGAGCAGTTCTTC. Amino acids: CASSLTVGALAGGQDEQFF.

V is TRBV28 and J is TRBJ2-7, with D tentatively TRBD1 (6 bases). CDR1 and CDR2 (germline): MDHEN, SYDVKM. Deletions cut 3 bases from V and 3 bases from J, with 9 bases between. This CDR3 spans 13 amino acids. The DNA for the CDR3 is TGTGCCAGCAGTTTTCAGGGGTTCTACGAGCAGTACTTC. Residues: CASSFQGFYEQYF.

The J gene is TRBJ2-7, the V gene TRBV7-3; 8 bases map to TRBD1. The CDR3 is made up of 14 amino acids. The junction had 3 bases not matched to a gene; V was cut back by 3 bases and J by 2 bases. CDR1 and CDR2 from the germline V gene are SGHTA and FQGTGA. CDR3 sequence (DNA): TGTGCCAGCAGCTTGGGGACAGGCGCCTACGAGCAGTACTTC. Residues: CASSLGTGAYEQYF.

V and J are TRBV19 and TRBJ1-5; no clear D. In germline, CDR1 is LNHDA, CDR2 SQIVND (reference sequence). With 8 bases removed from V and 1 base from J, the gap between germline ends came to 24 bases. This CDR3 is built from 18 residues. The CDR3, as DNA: TGTGCCAGTTCCTCATGGACCGCTACCCCTCTAAGCAATCAGCCCCAGCATTTT. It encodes CASSSWTATPLSNQPQHF.